A single T cell receptor beta chain is shown here with its context. The V gene end was trimmed by 2 bases and the J gene end by 7 bases; junction bases not matched to a gene: 2. Looked up from germline, CDR1 is MDHEN and CDR2 is SYDVKM. This CDR3 has 14 amino acids. This record belongs to a study of cytomegalovirus exposure and HLA in healthy donors. Profiling relied on immunoSEQ multiplex PCR, and the TCRdb table lists in-frame clones only, not all of them. The table includes roughly 250,000 clones, 90% detected once. The chain employs TRBV28 and TRBJ1-2; 12 nucleotides align to TRBD1. Material: PBMCs. The TCR originated in a woman younger than 30 in good health and CMV-seronegative. The CDR3 loop reads CASSLGTGGSGYTF. In nucleotides, the CDR3 is TGTGCCAGCAGTTTAGGGACAGGGGGCTCTGGCTACACCTTC.